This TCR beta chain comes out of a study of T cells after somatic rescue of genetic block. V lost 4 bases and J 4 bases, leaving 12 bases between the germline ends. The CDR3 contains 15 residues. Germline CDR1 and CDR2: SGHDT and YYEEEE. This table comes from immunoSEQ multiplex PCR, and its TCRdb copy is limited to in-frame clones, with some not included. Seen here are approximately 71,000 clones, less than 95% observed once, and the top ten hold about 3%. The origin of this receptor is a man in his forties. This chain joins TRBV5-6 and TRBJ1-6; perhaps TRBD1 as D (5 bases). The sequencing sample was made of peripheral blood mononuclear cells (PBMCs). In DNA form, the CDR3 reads TGTGCCAGCAGCCCCGGGGGACGGTATAATTCACCCCTCCACTTT. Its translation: CASSPGGRYNSPLHF. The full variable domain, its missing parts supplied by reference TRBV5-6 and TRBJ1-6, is DAGVTQSPTHLIKTRGQQVTLRCSPKSGHDTVSWYQQALGQGPQFIFQYYEEEERQRGNFPDRFSGHQFPNYSSELNVNALLLGDSALYLCASSPGGRYNSPLHFGNGTRLTVT.